Listed here is a single T cell receptor beta chain. Its antigen is still unknown. These data originate in a study of cytomegalovirus exposure and HLA in healthy donors. Per the germline V gene, CDR1 is SGHTA and CDR2 is FQGNSA. The CDR3 is 14 residues long. V was clipped by 5 bases and J by 2 bases, with 13 bases between them. Study-level points and caveats: The authors enumerated 150 to 200 TCR beta chains as linked to cytomegalovirus. The presence/absence work took it that sequencing depth was about the same across donors. Both high specificity and high sensitivity reportedly marked the classifier's diagnosis of cytomegalovirus status.

Primers included in the PCR were 60 Vbeta and 13 Jbeta primers. Generated by immunoSEQ multiplex PCR, the TCRdb table keeps only in-frame clones and is missing some. In the table there are approximately 140,000 clones, around 57% of which are singletons. Input material: PBMCs. The receptor comes from a male donor in good health and CMV-seronegative. V and J are TRBV7-2 and TRBJ2-7, with a tentative D call TRBD2 (6 bases). CDR3 sequence: CASSKWDFAYEQYF. DNA of the CDR3: TGTGCCAGCAGCAAATGGGACTTCGCCTACGAGCAGTACTTC.